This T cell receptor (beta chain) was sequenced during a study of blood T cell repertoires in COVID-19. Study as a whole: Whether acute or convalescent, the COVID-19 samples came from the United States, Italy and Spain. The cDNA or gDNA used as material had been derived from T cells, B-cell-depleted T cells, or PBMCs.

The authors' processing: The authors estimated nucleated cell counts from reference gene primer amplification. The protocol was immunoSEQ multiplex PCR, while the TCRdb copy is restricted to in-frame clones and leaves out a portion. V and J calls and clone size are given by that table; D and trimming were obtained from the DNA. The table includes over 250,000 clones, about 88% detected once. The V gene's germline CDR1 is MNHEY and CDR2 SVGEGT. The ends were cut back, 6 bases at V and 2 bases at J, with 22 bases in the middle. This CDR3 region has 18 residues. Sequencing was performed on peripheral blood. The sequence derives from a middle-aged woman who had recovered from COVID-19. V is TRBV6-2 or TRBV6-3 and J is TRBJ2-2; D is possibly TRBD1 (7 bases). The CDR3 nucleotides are TGTGCCAGCAGCTCCATGCCCGGGGGACAGCCCAACACCGGGGAGCTGTTTTTT. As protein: CASSSMPGGQPNTGELFF.